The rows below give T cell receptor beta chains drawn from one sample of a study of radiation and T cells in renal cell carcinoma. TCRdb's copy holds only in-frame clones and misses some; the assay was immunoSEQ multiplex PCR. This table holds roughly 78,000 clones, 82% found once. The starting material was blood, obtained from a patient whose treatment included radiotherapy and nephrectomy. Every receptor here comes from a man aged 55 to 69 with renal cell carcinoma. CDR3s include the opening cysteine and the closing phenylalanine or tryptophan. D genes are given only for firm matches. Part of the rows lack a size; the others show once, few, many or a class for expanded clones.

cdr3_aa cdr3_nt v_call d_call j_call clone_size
CASSLGRQVRRETQYF TGTGCCAGCAGTTTAGGGAGACAGGTTAGGAGGGAGACCCAGTACTTC TRBV27 - TRBJ2-5 -
CASSPHRDSYEQYF TGTGCCAGCAGCCCACACAGGGATTCCTACGAGCAGTACTTC TRBV7-9 - TRBJ2-7 -
CATSRTGRPGGDGYTF TGTGCCACCAGCAGGACAGGGAGACCCGGTGGAGATGGCTACACCTTC TRBV15 TRBD1 TRBJ1-2 -
CASSSVTPGGAYGYTF TGCGCCAGCAGCTCAGTGACGCCGGGAGGGGCCTATGGCTACACCTTC TRBV10-1 - TRBJ1-2 -
CATQPGLLAGAHEQYF TGTGCCACTCAACCCGGCCTCCTAGCGGGGGCCCACGAGCAGTACTTC TRBV2 TRBD2 TRBJ2-7 -
CASSLGSDNEKLFF TGTGCCAGCAGCTTGGGCAGCGACAATGAAAAACTGTTTTTT TRBV5-4 - TRBJ1-4 -
CSVASVRGTYEQYF TGCAGCGTGGCATCGGTGAGGGGGACCTACGAGCAGTACTTC TRBV29-1 - TRBJ2-7 -
CASSQPLPGLVF TGTGCCAGCAGCCAACCCCTTCCGGGACTCGTATTC TRBV7-9 - TRBJ2-7 -
CASSEGVRSYEQYF TGTGCCAGCAGTGAAGGCGTACGCTCCTACGAGCAGTACTTC TRBV2 - TRBJ2-7 -
CASLGQGTYEQYF TGTGCCAGCCTGGGACAGGGGACCTACGAGCAGTACTTC TRBV11-2 TRBD1 TRBJ2-7 -
CASSLFGQGARETQYF TGTGCCAGCAGCTTATTCGGACAGGGGGCGAGGGAGACCCAGTACTTC TRBV11-2 TRBD1 TRBJ2-5 -
CAIKPTAQSSTDTQYF TGTGCCATCAAACCGACAGCCCAATCTAGCACAGATACGCAGTATTTT TRBV10-3 - TRBJ2-3 -
CASSLERSDIHGYTF TGTGCCAGCAGCTTAGAACGGTCAGACATCCATGGCTACACCTTC TRBV7-2 - TRBJ1-2 -
CASSLVGAREGEAFF TGTGCCAGCAGCTTAGTGGGGGCGCGAGAGGGTGAAGCTTTCTTT TRBV7-9 - TRBJ1-1 -
CASSASRINEQFF TGTGCCAGCAGCGCCTCTAGAATCAATGAGCAGTTCTTC TRBV2 - TRBJ2-1 -
CASSQAGGPADTQYF TGTGCCAGCAGCCAAGCGGGAGGGCCGGCAGATACGCAGTATTTT TRBV5-4 TRBD2 TRBJ2-3 -
CASSPGNSYEQYF TGCGCCAGCAGCCCGGGAAACTCCTACGAGCAGTACTTC TRBV10-1 - TRBJ2-7 -
CASTLMGYTF TGCGCCAGCACCCTCATGGGCTACACCTTC TRBV5-1 - TRBJ1-2 -
CASSVAGDRGLAKNIQYF TGTGCCAGCAGCGTAGCAGGGGACAGGGGTCTAGCCAAAAACATTCAGTACTTC TRBV9 TRBD1 TRBJ2-4 -
CASGQGGLFYGYTF TGTGCCTCTGGCCAAGGGGGCCTCTTCTATGGCTACACCTTC TRBV28 TRBD1 TRBJ1-2 -
CASSPAGPEETQYF TGTGCCAGCAGCCCCGCGGGGCCAGAAGAGACCCAGTACTTC TRBV6-6 - TRBJ2-5 -
CASSFGRGQSSYNEQFF TGTGCCAGCAGTTTCGGCCGGGGACAGAGCTCCTACAATGAGCAGTTCTTC TRBV27 TRBD1 TRBJ2-1 -
CASSSFGGRAEETQYF TGCGCCAGCAGCTCCTTCGGCGGGAGGGCTGAAGAGACCCAGTACTTC TRBV5-1 TRBD2 TRBJ2-5 -
CASSVQGTGSNYGYTF TGTGCCAGTAGTGTCCAAGGGACAGGGTCGAACTATGGCTACACCTTC TRBV19 TRBD1 TRBJ1-2 few
CASSLGPGLSYEQYF TGTGCCAGCAGCTTAGGTCCGGGCCTCTCCTACGAGCAGTACTTC TRBV11-2 - TRBJ2-7 -
CASGGSTDTQYF TGTGCCAGCGGAGGGTCGACAGATACGCAGTATTTT TRBV28 - TRBJ2-3 -
CASSVGGLAGDEQYF TGTGCCAGCAGCGTAGGGGGACTAGCGGGAGATGAGCAGTACTTC TRBV9 TRBD2 TRBJ2-7 -
CASSSLDYYNEQFF TGTGCCAGCAGCTCCCTGGACTACTACAATGAGCAGTTCTTC TRBV11-2 - TRBJ2-1 -
CAAQGAHEQYF TGTGCCGCGCAGGGGGCCCACGAGCAGTACTTC TRBV10-3 TRBD1 TRBJ2-7 -
CSVDWGQGNEKLFF TGCAGCGTTGATTGGGGACAGGGTAATGAAAAACTGTTTTTT TRBV29-1 TRBD1 TRBJ1-4 -
CASSMRLDLTGELFF TGTGCCAGCAGCATGAGACTAGATCTTACCGGGGAGCTGTTTTTT TRBV5-4 - TRBJ2-2 -
CASSLRWEQYF TGTGCCAGCAGTTTAAGGTGGGAGCAGTACTTC TRBV28 - TRBJ2-7 -
CASSGQGYNEQFF TGTGCCAGCAGCGGTCAGGGCTACAATGAGCAGTTCTTC TRBV2 - TRBJ2-1 few
CASSPGTGFYEQYF TGTGCCAGTAGCCCCGGGACAGGGTTTTACGAGCAGTACTTC TRBV19 TRBD1 TRBJ2-7 -
CASSWGLAGDAQYF TGTGCCAGCAGCTGGGGACTAGCGGGAGACGCGCAGTATTTT TRBV7-9 TRBD2 TRBJ2-3 -
CSVLGTSGSYEQYF TGCAGCGTATTAGGGACTAGCGGGAGTTACGAGCAGTACTTC TRBV29-1 TRBD2 TRBJ2-7 -
CASSTPGTGDKALFF TGTGCCAGCAGTACTCCAGGGACAGGGGATAAAGCGCTGTTTTTT TRBV27 TRBD1 TRBJ2-2 -
CASSYDRVYGTEAFF TGTGCCAGCAGTTACGACAGGGTGTATGGCACTGAAGCTTTCTTT TRBV6-5 TRBD1 TRBJ1-1 -
CASSYSTFEGEKLFF TGTGCCAGCAGTTACTCGACCTTCGAAGGCGAAAAACTGTTTTTT TRBV6-5 - TRBJ1-4 -
CASSEVQAYEQYF TGTGCCAGCAGTGAAGTACAGGCTTACGAGCAGTACTTC TRBV6-1 - TRBJ2-7 once
CAAGLSNQPQHF TGTGCTGCGGGACTGTCCAATCAGCCCCAGCATTTT TRBV30 - TRBJ1-5 few
CASSLKTRRSSEAFF TGCGCCAGCAGCTTGAAAACACGAAGGAGTAGTGAAGCTTTCTTT TRBV5-1 - TRBJ1-1 -
CASSQAKLARNEQFF TGCGCCAGCAGCCAAGCGAAATTGGCACGCAATGAGCAGTTCTTC TRBV4-3 - TRBJ2-1 -
CASSPRQGFRTQYF TGTGCCAGCAGTCCTCGGCAGGGGTTCAGGACCCAGTACTTC TRBV28 - TRBJ2-5 -
CASSQNRVAAFF TGTGCCAGCAGCCAAAACAGGGTAGCAGCTTTCTTT TRBV4-2 - TRBJ1-1 -
CASTLGTWGNQPQHF TGTGCCAGCACCCTCGGGACATGGGGCAATCAGCCCCAGCATTTT TRBV6-1 - TRBJ1-5 -
CASSEPRLAGESTETQYF TGTGCCAGCAGTGAGCCTAGACTAGCGGGAGAAAGTACGGAGACCCAGTACTTC TRBV25-1 TRBD2 TRBJ2-5 -
CASSPTSSQGGYEQYF TGTGCCAGCTCACCAACGTCGTCACAGGGGGGCTACGAGCAGTACTTC TRBV18 TRBD1 TRBJ2-7 -
CASSMNTEAFF TGTGCCAGCAGCATGAACACTGAAGCTTTCTTT TRBV4-2 - TRBJ1-1 few
CASRTSGVTDTQYF TGCGCCAGCAGGACTAGCGGAGTCACAGATACGCAGTATTTT TRBV5-1 TRBD2 TRBJ2-3 -
CASRVTRHEQYF TGTGCCAGCAGGGTGACTAGGCACGAGCAGTACTTC TRBV6-6 - TRBJ2-7 -
CASSPPGLAGEQYF TGTGCCAGCTCACCACCGGGGCTAGCGGGAGAGCAGTACTTC TRBV18 TRBD2 TRBJ2-7 -
CASSSSRGSYEQYF TGTGCCAGCAGTTCCAGCAGGGGTTCCTACGAGCAGTACTTC TRBV6-5 - TRBJ2-7 -
CASSSGALGEQFF TGTGCCAGCAGCTCCGGAGCCCTGGGTGAGCAGTTCTTC TRBV7-3 - TRBJ2-1 once
CASSRRAGGTSGYSYEQYF TGTGCCAGCAGCCGCCGGGCCGGGGGGACTAGCGGTTACTCCTACGAGCAGTACTTC TRBV5-4 TRBD2 TRBJ2-7 -
CASSVITGGNQPQHF TGTGCCAGTAGTGTCATTACAGGGGGCAATCAGCCCCAGCATTTT TRBV19 TRBD1 TRBJ1-5 -
CASRRDRGGYEQYF TGTGCCAGCCGCCGGGACAGGGGGGGCTACGAGCAGTACTTC TRBV28 TRBD1 TRBJ2-7 -
CASSYGTGGRTEAFF TGTGCCAGCAGTTACGGGACGGGGGGACGGACTGAAGCTTTCTTT TRBV6-6 - TRBJ1-1 -